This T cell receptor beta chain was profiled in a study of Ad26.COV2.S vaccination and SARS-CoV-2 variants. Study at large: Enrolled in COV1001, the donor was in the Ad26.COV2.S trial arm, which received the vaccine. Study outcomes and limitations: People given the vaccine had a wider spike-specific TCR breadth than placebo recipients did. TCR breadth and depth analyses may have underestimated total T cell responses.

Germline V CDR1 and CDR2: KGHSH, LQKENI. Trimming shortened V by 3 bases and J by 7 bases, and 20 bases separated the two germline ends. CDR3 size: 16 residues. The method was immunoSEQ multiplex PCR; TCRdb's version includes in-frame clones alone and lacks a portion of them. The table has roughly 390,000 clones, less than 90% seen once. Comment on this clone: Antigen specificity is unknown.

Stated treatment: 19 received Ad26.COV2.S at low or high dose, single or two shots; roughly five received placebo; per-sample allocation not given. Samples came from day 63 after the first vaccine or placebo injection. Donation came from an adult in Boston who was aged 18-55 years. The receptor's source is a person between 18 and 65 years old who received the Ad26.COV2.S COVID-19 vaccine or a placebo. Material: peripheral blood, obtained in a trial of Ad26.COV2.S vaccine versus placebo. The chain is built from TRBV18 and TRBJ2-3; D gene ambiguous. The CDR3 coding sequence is TGTGCCAGCTCACCCCAGGCCGGTCCTTTGACGAATACGCAGTATTTT. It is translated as CASSPQAGPLTNTQYF.